This T cell receptor beta chain stems from a study of Tregs in tolerant kidney transplant recipients. The study's findings and limits: In tolerant patients, donor-specific Tregs outgrew total Tregs, suggesting antigen-driven expansion.

The CDR3 sequence is 14 residues long. The junction had 2 bases not matched to a gene; V was cut back by 1 base and J by 2 bases. Germline V lookup: CDR1 SGHNT, CDR2 YYREEE (reference sequence). Some clones are missing from TCRdb's copy, which holds only in-frame ones; the method was immunoSEQ multiplex PCR. The sample holds fewer than 95,000 clones, roughly 93% seen once. Related graft donors supplied nonmyeloablative bone marrow transplants, and mixed chimerism was transient. Remarks on this clone: Its specificity is not known.

The chain employs TRBV5-4 and TRBJ2-5; TRBD2 aligns across 7 bases. This receptor was taken from a human patient who received a combined kidney and bone marrow transplant. A subset of T cells may come from the graft donor. The specimen comprised CD4+ T cells from blood (PBMCs), sampled 12 months after the transplant. Here the CDR3 DNA reads TGTGCCAGCAGCTTGACGGGGGGACAAGAGACCCAGTACTTC. Its translation: CASSLTGGQETQYF. The complete variable domain, with remaining parts taken from reference TRBV5-4 and TRBJ2-5, reads ETGVTQSPTHLIKTRGQQVTLRCSSQSGHNTVSWYQQALGQGPQFIFQYYREEENGRGNFPPRFSGLQFPNYSSELNVNALELDDSALYLCASSLTGGQETQYFGPGTRLLVL.